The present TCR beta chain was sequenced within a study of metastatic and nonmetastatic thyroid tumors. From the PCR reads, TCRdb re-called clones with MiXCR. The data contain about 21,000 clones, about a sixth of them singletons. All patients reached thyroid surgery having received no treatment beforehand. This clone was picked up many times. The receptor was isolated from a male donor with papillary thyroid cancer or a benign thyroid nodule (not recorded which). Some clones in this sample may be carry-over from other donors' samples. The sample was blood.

The CDR3 reads CASSLGELAEQFF. Written as DNA, the CDR3 is TGTGCCAGCAGTCTCGGGGAGTTAGCTGAGCAGTTCTTC. The rearrangement uses TRBV27 and TRBJ2-1, with a tentative D call TRBD2 (5 bases). Trimming left V 5 bases short and J 9 bases short, with 14 bases between. The germline V gene encodes CDR1 MNHEY and CDR2 SMNVEV (reference sequence). The CDR3 consists of 13 residues.